This T cell receptor (beta chain) was documented in a study of vaccination and CD4 T cells after COVID-19. Comment on this clonotype: Its target is not known.

The CDR3 loop spans 16 amino acids. Germline assignment: CDR1 SGHTA and CDR2 FQGNSA. V was clipped by 5 bases and J by 1 base; unmatched bases: 8. An Oncomine TCR Beta short-read assay was used to sequence the DNA from cultured CD4+ T cells. MiXCR, run by TCRdb on the PCR reads, gives a single entry per CDR3 protein. Of roughly 18,000 distinct CDR3 sequences in the sample, approximately 49% were seen once. Specified treatment: roughly 10-day PBMC culture with coronavirus spike peptide pools or control peptides (ViraFEST assay). This chain links TRBV7-2 with TRBJ2-7, with 10 bases identical to TRBD2. The sequencing used CD4+ T cells from blood, cultured in vitro, collected before SARS-CoV-2 vaccination. The source is a human donor who had recovered from COVID-19. The CDR3 region has the DNA TGTGCCAGCAGCCCAGTTCCTAGCGGGAGTTCCTACGAGCAGTACTTC. Its translation is CASSPVPSGSSYEQYF.